One and the same sample provided the 22 T cell receptor beta chains below, sequenced in a study of T cell repertoires in cytomegalovirus infection. TCRdb ran MiXCR on the reads and lists one entry per CDR3 protein. Of roughly 500,000 distinct CDR3 sequences in the sample, about 11% were seen once. The material sequenced was PBMCs. These receptors were taken from a human donor in good health (CMV status not recorded). Some clones in this sample may be carry-over from other donors' samples.

This clonotype turned up a few times. One junction end does not reproduce the germline sequence, and a read error may be involved. The chain carries TRBV20-1 and TRBJ2-7; 8 bases are shared with TRBD2. The germline V gene encodes CDR1 DFQATT and CDR2 SNEGSKA (reference sequence). CDR3 length equals 15 residues. The CDR3 coding sequence is TGCAGTGCCAGAGTAGCGGGACGTTCCTCCCCCGAGCAGTACTTC. The encoded protein is CSARVAGRSSPEQYF.

This clonotype was counted many times. The gene calls are TRBV11-2 and TRBJ1-1; 7 bases are shared with TRBD1. V lost 5 bases, J lost 10 bases, and 16 bases stayed unmatched. CDR3 length: 15 residues. Germline CDR1 is SGHAT and CDR2 is FQNNGV. The DNA for the CDR3 is TGTGCCAGCAGCACCTGGGTTGGGAGGGGGCAATCAGCTTTCTTT. Translated, it gives CASSTWVGRGQSAFF.

This clonotype was counted at least ten times. The chain links TRBV20-1 to TRBJ2-7, with 10 bases identical to TRBD1. CDR3 size: 15 residues. Germline assignment: CDR1 DFQATT and CDR2 SNEGSKA (reference sequence). V gave up 0 bases and J gave up 1 base; unmatched junction bases: 3. CDR3 in DNA: TGCAGTGCTAGAGATAGGACAGGGGGATCCTACGAGCAGTACTTC. Translation gives CSARDRTGGSYEQYF.

This clonotype showed up just a few times. The V call is TRBV20-1, the J call TRBJ2-1; D ambiguous. Trimming stripped 8 bases from V and 7 bases from J, with 24 bases between. The CDR3 has 15 amino acids. Per germline, CDR1 DFQATT and CDR2 SNEGSKA (reference sequence). This CDR3 reads CSPASPSGGRNEQFF. The CDR3 DNA reads TGCAGTCCAGCCTCCCCGTCGGGCGGTAGAAATGAGCAGTTCTTC.

Ten or more counts support this clonotype. This chain uses TRBV11-2 with TRBJ2-5; D call uncertain. Germline CDR1 is SGHAT and CDR2 is FQNNGV. V was cut by 5 bases and J by 0 bases, with 22 bases left in between. The CDR3 length is 18 residues. The CDR3 spells CASSPQTIRRLYQETQYF. CDR3 DNA sequence: TGTGCCAGCAGCCCTCAGACGATTAGACGGCTGTACCAAGAGACCCAGTACTTC.

This clonotype was found a few times. The chain links TRBV9 to TRBJ1-2; D uncertain. The CDR3 covers 12 residues. V dropped 3 bases and J dropped 4 bases, with 7 bases sitting between them. Germline lookup yields CDR1 SGDLS and CDR2 YYNGEE. The DNA of the CDR3 is TGTGCCAGCAGCGACAGAATCTATGGCTACACCTTC. This encodes CASSDRIYGYTF.

This clonotype was recorded many times. V usage is TRBV2 and J usage is TRBJ1-5; D ambiguous. The CDR3 covers 12 residues. V was trimmed by 4 bases and J by 6 bases, leaving 7 bases between them. Germline CDR1 SNHLY, CDR2 FYNNEI. CDR3 residues: CASSGLSQPQHF. Here the CDR3 DNA reads TGTGCCAGCAGTGGCCTATCTCAGCCCCAGCATTTT.

This clonotype was seen a handful of times. The chain recombines TRBV2 with TRBJ2-2, with D perhaps TRBD1 (6 bases). V gave up 6 bases and J gave up 3 bases, with 8 bases separating them. The CDR3 sequence is 13 residues long. Germline CDR1 and CDR2: SNHLY and FYNNEI. The DNA of the CDR3 is TGTGCCAGCAGGAACAGGGACACCGGGGAGCTGTTTTTT. It yields the protein CASRNRDTGELFF.

In its sample, this clonotype was seen many times. The chain carries TRBV7-8 and TRBJ2-2; D might be TRBD2 (7 bases). From germline, CDR1 is SGHVS and CDR2 FQNEAQ. This CDR3 has 18 amino acids. The ends were cut back, 5 bases at V and 6 bases at J, with 25 bases in the middle. CDR3 nucleotide sequence: TGTGCCAGCAGCCTCTACCCGGAGGGGGGGCGGATAGCCGGGGAGCTGTTTTTT. It translates to CASSLYPEGGRIAGELFF. Variable domain in full (rest from reference TRBV7-8 and TRBJ2-2): GAGVSQSPRYKVAKRGQDVALRCDPISGHVSLFWYQQALGQGPEFLTYFQNEAQLDKSGLPSDRFFAERPEGSVSTLKIQRTQQEDSAVYLCASSLYPEGGRIAGELFFGEGSRLTVL.

The table lists this clonotype with many counts. This chain joins TRBV28 and TRBJ2-4; D is perhaps TRBD2 (6 bases). The CDR3 is 11 residues long. The germline V gene has CDR1 MDHEN and CDR2 SYDVKM. Trimming removed 6 bases from V and 10 bases from J, with 10 bases in between. In nucleotides, the CDR3 is TGTGCCAGCAGCCCCGGAGGGATTCAGTACTTC. This sequence encodes CASSPGGIQYF.

This clonotype was detected a few times. The chain uses TRBV5-4 and TRBJ2-1; D not resolved. V lost 2 bases to trimming and J lost 0 bases, with 9 bases between them. Germline V gene data show CDR1 as SGHNT and CDR2 as YYREEE (reference sequence). The CDR3 is made up of 15 amino acids. The CDR3 spells CASSLPDLSYNEQFF. DNA of the CDR3: TGTGCCAGCAGCTTACCGGATCTCTCCTACAATGAGCAGTTCTTC.

This clonotype was observed a handful of times. The CDR3 region has the DNA TGCAGTGCACACAGGGCCTCGAGCTCCTACGAGCAGTACTTC. Translating gives CSAHRASSSYEQYF. V usage is TRBV20-1 and J usage is TRBJ2-7, with D possibly matching TRBD1 (6 bases). Trimming pared 6 bases from V and 0 bases from J, leaving 15 bases between. CDR3 length: 14 residues. CDR1 is DFQATT, CDR2 SNEGSKA, per germline (reference sequence).

This clonotype was counted at least ten times. The V gene is TRBV20-1, the J gene TRBJ2-1, with TRBD2 matching 9 bases. The CDR3 is 17 residues long. CDR1 is DFQATT, CDR2 SNEGSKA, per germline (reference sequence). V shed 1 base, J shed 0 bases, and the junction held 7 bases outside the gene matches. This CDR3 is CSARGLAGITSYNEQFF. The CDR3 coding sequence is TGCAGTGCTAGAGGGCTAGCGGGGATTACCTCCTACAATGAGCAGTTCTTC.

This clonotype appeared many times. The chain is built from TRBV7-2 and TRBJ2-7; tentative D call: TRBD2 (6 bases). The V end was cut by 0 bases, the J end by 3 bases, with 15 bases between. Germline V gives CDR1 SGHTA, CDR2 FQGNSA. The CDR3 loop spans 16 amino acids. Here the CDR3 reads CASSLAAGTSLYEQYF. Here the CDR3 DNA reads TGTGCCAGCAGCTTAGCCGCCGGGACTTCCCTCTACGAGCAGTACTTC. The variable domain in full, completed from reference TRBV7-2 and TRBJ2-7, reads GAGVSQSPSNKVTEKGKDVELRCDPISGHTALYWYRQSLGQGLEFLIYFQGNSAPDKSGLPSDRFSAERTGGSVSTLTIQRTQQEDSAVYLCASSLAAGTSLYEQYFGPGTRLTVT.

V is TRBV2 and J is TRBJ1-5; 7 positions agree with TRBD1. Germline CDR1 SNHLY, CDR2 FYNNEI. V shed 5 bases, J shed 0 bases, and the junction held 4 bases outside the gene matches. This CDR3 region has 15 residues. Here the CDR3 DNA reads TGTGCCAGCAGTAAGGCAGGGGGTAGCAATCAGCCCCAGCATTTT. Translating gives CASSKAGGSNQPQHF. The complete variable domain, with remaining parts taken from reference TRBV2 and TRBJ1-5, reads EPEVTQTPSHQVTQMGQEVILRCVPISNHLYFYWYRQILGQKVEFLVSFYNNEISEKSEIFDDQFSVERPDGSNFTLKIRSTKLEDSAMYFCASSKAGGSNQPQHFGDGTRLSIL.

V usage is TRBV20-1 and J usage is TRBJ2-7, with 10 bases that match TRBD2. Germline CDR1 DFQATT, CDR2 SNEGSKA (reference sequence). The V segment lost 3 bases and the J segment 5 bases; nucleotides outside the gene matches: 7. The CDR3 is 14 amino acids. CDR3 sequence reads: CSARGTSVSDEQYF. The CDR3 DNA reads as TGCAGTGCTAGGGGGACTAGCGTGTCCGACGAGCAGTACTTC.

This clonotype has ten or more counts. The chain recombines TRBV27 with TRBJ1-2; TRBD1 might be the D (6 bases). With 5 bases removed from V and 8 bases from J, the gap between germline ends came to 9 bases. This CDR3 region has 11 residues. In germline, CDR1 is MNHEY, CDR2 SMNVEV (reference sequence). The CDR3 reads CASSTGNGYTF. CDR3 DNA: TGTGCCAGCAGTACAGGGAACGGCTACACCTTC.

This clonotype occurred many times. The genes are TRBV4-1 and TRBJ2-7, with unresolved D. The CDR3 extends over 16 amino acids. Trimming shortened V by 0 bases and J by 2 bases, and 14 bases separated the two germline ends. Germline V lookup: CDR1 MGHRA, CDR2 YSYEKL. DNA of the CDR3: TGCGCCAGCAGCCAAGAACCACCGCAGATAGCCTACGAGCAGTACTTC. Translation: CASSQEPPQIAYEQYF.

This clonotype was observed many times. V gene TRBV7-8 combines with J gene TRBJ1-1; D is perhaps TRBD1 (5 bases). Germline V gives CDR1 SGHVS, CDR2 FQNEAQ. CDR3 size: 17 residues. Between the trimmed V and J ends, which lost 2 bases and 4 bases, there was a span of 20 bases. CDR3 protein: CASSLRARRQMITEAFF. The CDR3 region has the DNA TGTGCCAGCAGCTTAAGGGCTCGGAGACAGATGATCACTGAAGCTTTCTTT.

The table lists this clonotype with many counts. The chain combines TRBV20-1 with TRBJ1-6, with 10 bases identical to TRBD1. This CDR3 comprises 15 residues. V was clipped by 3 bases and J by 8 bases; unmatched bases: 7. CDR1 is DFQATT and CDR2 is SNEGSKA in the germline V gene (reference sequence). The CDR3 is CSASERDRGYSPLHF. CDR3 coding DNA: TGCAGTGCTAGCGAGAGGGACAGGGGCTATTCACCCCTCCACTTT.

This clonotype was seen many times. The V call is TRBV3-1, the J call TRBJ1-2, with D possibly TRBD1 on 6 matching bases. Trimming left V 1 base short and J 3 bases short, with 9 bases between. CDR3 size: 14 residues. Germline V gene sequence: CDR1 LGHDT, CDR2 YNNKEL (reference sequence). The CDR3 DNA reads TGTGCCAGCAGCCAAGCGGCAGGGGACTATGGCTACACCTTC. Translated: CASSQAAGDYGYTF.

This clonotype was observed many times. V and J are TRBV7-2 and TRBJ1-6; D is perhaps TRBD1 (5 bases). Germline values: CDR1 SGHTA, CDR2 FQGNSA. The CDR3 consists of 14 residues. Trimming stripped 9 bases from V and 6 bases from J, with 15 bases between. CDR3 nucleotide sequence: TGTGCCAGTACCCCGGGGCTAAGTAATTCACCCCTCCACTTT. It specifies CASTPGLSNSPLHF.